The present TCR beta chain was sequenced within a study of cytomegalovirus exposure and HLA in healthy donors. General study results and limits: The tendency of first-cohort TCR clusters to co-occur in the 100 to 150 validation repertoires emerged from a later analysis. According to the study, roughly 160 TCR beta chains were cytomegalovirus-associated.

CDR3 size: 15 residues. V lost 5 bases and J lost 0; bases outside the gene matches: 7. Germline CDR1 is MNHEY and CDR2 is SMNVEV (reference sequence). This clone was detected only once. Antigen specificity is unknown. Assay: immunoSEQ multiplex PCR; the TCRdb copy retains only in-frame clones and omits some. The table records 250,000 to 300,000 clones, about 86% of them present only once. The clonotype originates from a woman between 18 and 29 years old in good health and CMV-seronegative. The sequencing input was PBMCs. The rearrangement joins TRBV27 to TRBJ2-7; 7 positions agree with TRBD2. CDR3 sequence reads: CASSPTGGSSYEQYF. The CDR3 coding sequence is TGTGCCAGCAGTCCCACCGGGGGGAGCTCCTACGAGCAGTACTTC.